The rows below give T cell receptor beta chains drawn from one sample of a study of cytomegalovirus exposure and HLA in healthy donors. TCRdb's copy holds only in-frame clones and misses some; the assay was immunoSEQ multiplex PCR. This sample yields roughly 180,000 clones, of which over 80% are seen a single time; around 1.3% belongs to the top ten. The sequenced material came from PBMCs. These receptors originate from a boy aged 2 to 9 in good health and CMV-seronegative. CDR3s include the opening cysteine and the closing phenylalanine or tryptophan. A D gene is named only where the DNA matches it firmly. A row's size may be missing; if present it is once, few, many or a size class.

TRBJ2-1 | TRBV4-1 | - | - | CASSQGKDLHNEQFF | TGCGCCAGCAGCCAAGGTAAAGACTTGCACAATGAGCAGTTCTTC
TRBJ1-2 | TRBV10-3 | - | TRBD1 | CAISEEQGALNYGYTF | TGTGCCATCAGTGAGGAACAGGGGGCTTTGAACTATGGCTACACCTTC
TRBJ2-5 | TRBV13 | - | - | CASSLGVGSGETQYF | TGTGCCAGCAGCTTAGGGGTCGGGAGCGGCGAGACCCAGTACTTC
TRBJ1-2 | TRBV19 | - | - | CASSTFKSHRVGYTF | TGTGCCAGTAGTACCTTCAAATCCCACAGGGTTGGCTACACCTTC
TRBJ1-3 | TRBV4-1 | once | TRBD1 | CASSPDRVGNTIYF | TGCGCCAGCAGCCCTGACAGGGTGGGGAACACCATATATTTT
TRBJ1-1 | TRBV11-2 | few | TRBD1 | CASSPIDRVEAFF | TGTGCCAGCAGCCCAATAGACAGGGTTGAAGCTTTCTTT
TRBJ1-1 | TRBV6-5 | - | - | CASSYRHGNTEAFF | TGTGCCAGCAGTTACCGACACGGAAACACTGAAGCTTTCTTT
TRBJ2-5 | TRBV6-1 | - | - | CASSEFSGNLQETQYF | TGTGCCAGCAGTGAATTCTCGGGGAACCTCCAAGAGACCCAGTACTTC
TRBJ1-1 | TRBV19 | - | TRBD1 | CASSRTGWLSEAFF | TGTGCCAGTAGCCGGACAGGTTGGTTGTCTGAAGCTTTCTTT
TRBJ2-1 | TRBV28 | - | TRBD2 | CASSISGPSYNEQFF | TGTGCCAGCAGTATTAGCGGGCCCTCCTACAATGAGCAGTTCTTC
TRBJ1-1 | TRBV11-3 | - | - | CASALEGGAAAFF | TGTGCCAGCGCTCTCGAGGGGGGGGCAGCAGCTTTCTTT
TRBJ1-2 | TRBV27 | - | TRBD1 | CASRTGSGYTF | TGTGCCAGCAGGACAGGGTCAGGCTACACCTTC
TRBJ2-3 | TRBV5-1 | - | TRBD2 | CASSEGLAGGPREDTQYF | TGCGCCAGCAGCGAAGGACTAGCGGGGGGTCCCAGGGAAGATACGCAGTATTTT
TRBJ2-4 | TRBV5-5 | - | - | CASSLAGGEDIQYF | TGTGCCAGCAGCTTGGCGGGGGGCGAAGACATTCAGTACTTC